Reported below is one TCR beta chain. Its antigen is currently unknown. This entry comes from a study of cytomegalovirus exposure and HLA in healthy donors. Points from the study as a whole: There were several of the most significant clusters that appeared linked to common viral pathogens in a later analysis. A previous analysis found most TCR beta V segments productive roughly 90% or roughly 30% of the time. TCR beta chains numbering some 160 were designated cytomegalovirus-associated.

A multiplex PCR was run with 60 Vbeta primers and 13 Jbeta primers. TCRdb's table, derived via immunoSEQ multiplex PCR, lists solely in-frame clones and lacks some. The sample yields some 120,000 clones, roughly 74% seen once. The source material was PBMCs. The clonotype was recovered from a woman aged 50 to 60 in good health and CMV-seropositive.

The CDR3 nucleotides are TGCGCCAGCAGCTTGGGCCCACTGAGCGGAGGTGGTGTGGATACGCAGTATTTT. It translates to CASSLGPLSGGGVDTQYF. V usage is TRBV5-1 and J usage is TRBJ2-3; the D gene is possibly TRBD2 (5 bases). Trimming cost V 0 bases and J 6 bases, with 23 bases left between them. CDR3 length: 18 amino acids. Germline-derived CDR1 and CDR2 are SGHRS and YFSETQ.